The source of this TCR beta chain is a study of OX40 agonist ivuxolimab in advanced cancers. Sequencing used immunoSEQ multiplex PCR; TCRdb keeps in-frame clones, though not all of them. Of around 78,000 clones in the sample, around 85% are singletons; the top ten hold 4.6%. CDR3 length: 13 residues. The germline V gene encodes CDR1 ENHRY and CDR2 SYGVKD. The germline V and J ends were trimmed by 11 bases and 5 bases, with 16 bases remaining between them. The receptor comes from an adult with an advanced solid tumor such as melanoma, head and neck, liver or kidney cancer. The gene calls are TRBV10-3 and TRBJ1-5, with a tentative D call TRBD1 (5 bases). Sequenced material: CD4+ or CD8+ T cells sorted from blood, taken in a trial of the OX40 agonist ivuxolimab. In nucleotides, the CDR3 is TGTGCCGCCCAGGGCAGGGAGGATCAGCCCCAGCATTTT. Translated, it gives CAAQGREDQPQHF.